The 2 T cell receptor beta chains in this list originate from one sample, sequenced in a study of blood T cell repertoires in COVID-19. Using immunoSEQ multiplex PCR, the repertoire was profiled, and TCRdb retains in-frame clones only, with some absent. Here the sample spans fewer than 120,000 clones, roughly 82% being singletons. What was sequenced was peripheral blood. These receptors all stem from a woman in her sixties with acute or convalescent COVID-19.

As for this clone: The sample carries other DNA sequences with the same CDR3. This chain links TRBV4-1 with TRBJ2-5; TRBD1 aligns across 9 bases. Germline-derived CDR1 and CDR2 are MGHRA and YSYEKL. The trim removed 4 bases at V and 2 bases at J, leaving 2 bases unmatched. The CDR3 sequence is 14 residues long. In DNA, the CDR3 is TGCGCCAGCAGCCGCGGACAGGGGCAAGAGACCCAGTACTTC. It translates to CASSRGQGQETQYF.

CDR3 sequence (DNA): TGTGCCAGCAGCCAAGGGTACGGGAGCTCTGGAAACACCATATATTTT. Its protein product is CASSQGYGSSGNTIYF. V usage is TRBV3-1 (or the pseudogene TRBV3-2) and J usage is TRBJ1-3; D is uncertain. Germline CDR1 is LGHDT and CDR2 is YNNKEL (reference sequence). This CDR3 is built from 16 residues. V was pared by 1 base and J by 0 bases, with 10 bases between.